This T cell receptor beta chain came from a study of early T cells in non-severe SARS-CoV-2 infection. Using its own MiXCR run on the 5' RACE reads, TCRdb lists one record per CDR3 protein. The table has around 75,000 distinct CDR3 sequences, about 9% seen once. This clonotype has a handful of counts. Germline CDR1 is KGHSH and CDR2 is LQKENI. Between the trimmed V and J ends, which lost 6 bases and 1 base, there was a span of 8 bases. The CDR3 contains 13 residues. The V and J genes are TRBV18 and TRBJ2-3, with D possibly being TRBD2 (6 bases). The TCR sequence derives from an adult who was a healthcare worker with PCR-confirmed SARS-CoV-2 infection or an uninfected control (not recorded which). Sequencing used whole blood. The CDR3 nucleotides are TGTGCCAGCTCGCGGGACCGCACAGATACGCAGTATTTT. This translates into CASSRDRTDTQYF.